Shown below are 17 T cell receptor beta chains from a single sample sequenced in a study of OX40 agonist ivuxolimab in advanced cancers. Data came from immunoSEQ multiplex PCR; TCRdb stores just in-frame clones and leaves some out. Altogether 45,000 to 65,000 clones are present, around nine tenths being singletons, with the ten largest covering 3% to 4%. The material was CD4+ or CD8+ T cells sorted from blood, obtained in a trial of the OX40 agonist ivuxolimab. The origin of the receptors is an adult with an advanced solid tumor such as melanoma, head and neck, liver or kidney cancer.

The rearrangement links TRBV27 to TRBJ2-2, with D possibly called TRBD1 or TRBD2 (5 bases each). The CDR3 spans 17 residues. Trimming took off 6 bases at V and 5 bases at J, with 22 bases between the two ends. Germline V lookup: CDR1 MNHEY, CDR2 SMNVEV (reference sequence). CDR3 in DNA: TGTGCCAGCAGAAAAAGACCGGGACCAGGGATAACCGGGGAGCTGTTTTTT. Translated, it gives CASRKRPGPGITGELFF.

The chain has TRBV19 and TRBJ1-5; TRBD1 is a possible D gene (5 bases). The CDR3 loop spans 14 amino acids. The V end was cut by 6 bases, the J end by 7 bases, with 16 bases between. Germline V gives CDR1 LNHDA, CDR2 SQIVND (reference sequence). For the CDR3, the DNA is TGTGCCAGTAGCGATTCAGGGTTTGGGCAGCCCCAGCATTTT. Encoded protein: CASSDSGFGQPQHF.

V is TRBV6-1 and J is TRBJ1-5, with a possible D match to TRBD1 (6 bases). CDR3 length equals 17 residues. Trimming removed 1 base from V and 0 bases from J, with 13 bases in between. CDR1 MNHNS and CDR2 SASEGT come from the germline V gene. The chain's CDR3 is CASSEGQGRFSNQPQHF. CDR3 bases: TGTGCCAGCAGTGAAGGGCAGGGGAGATTTAGCAATCAGCCCCAGCATTTT.

The genes are TRBV6-6 and TRBJ2-1; D may be TRBD2 (6 bases). CDR1 is MNHNY, CDR2 SVGAGI, per germline (reference sequence). Trimming pared 7 bases from V and 5 bases from J, leaving 15 bases between. The CDR3 runs to 14 residues. In nucleotides, the CDR3 is TGTGCCAGCACCCTCCGGGACTCTCACAATGAGCAGTTCTTC. It yields the protein CASTLRDSHNEQFF.

Only a few counts were recorded for this clone. The rearrangement links TRBV6-1 to TRBJ1-1, with 7 bases fitting TRBD1. The CDR3 extends over 13 amino acids. V shed 4 bases, J shed 9 bases, and the junction held 8 bases outside the gene matches. CDR1 is MNHNS, CDR2 SASEGT, per germline. This CDR3 reads CASSGGQPLKAFF. As DNA, the CDR3 is TGTGCCAGCAGTGGGGGACAGCCTCTTAAAGCTTTCTTT.

V gene TRBV6-1 combines with J gene TRBJ2-7; 14 nucleotides align to TRBD2. The germline gives CDR1 MNHNS, CDR2 SASEGT. The V gene end was trimmed by 4 bases and the J gene end by 3 bases; junction bases not matched to a gene: 5. The CDR3 has 16 amino acids. The CDR3, as DNA: TGTGCCAGCAGTGGCCGACTAGCGGGAGGGCTCTACGAGCAGTACTTC. Encoded protein: CASSGRLAGGLYEQYF.

CDR3: CASSGSTGPGEQFF. As DNA, the CDR3 is TGCGCCAGCAGCGGATCGACAGGGCCGGGTGAGCAGTTCTTC. The chain links TRBV5-1 to TRBJ2-1; TRBD1 matches 7 bases. V lost 4 bases, J lost 9 bases, and 10 bases stayed unmatched. CDR3 size: 14 residues. Germline CDR1 SGHRS, CDR2 YFSETQ.

The chain combines TRBV18 with TRBJ1-6; no clear D gene. In germline, CDR1 is KGHSH, CDR2 LQKENI. The CDR3 has 16 residues. V was pared by 3 bases and J by 0 bases, with 9 bases between. CDR3: CASSPDSSSYNSPLHF. DNA for the CDR3: TGTGCCAGCTCACCCGACTCCAGCTCCTATAATTCACCCCTCCACTTT.

The genes are TRBV4-2 and TRBJ2-7, with D uncertain. CDR1 is LGHNA, CDR2 YNFKEQ, per germline. CDR3 size: 15 residues. With 0 bases removed from V and 3 bases from J, the gap between germline ends came to 12 bases. CDR3 bases: TGTGCCAGCAGCCAAGATCAAGGCCAATACTACGAGCAGTACTTC. Encoded protein: CASSQDQGQYYEQYF.

The chain recombines TRBV5-1 with TRBJ1-2; 8 bases line up with TRBD1. The germline gives CDR1 SGHRS, CDR2 YFSETQ. Unmatched junction bases numbered 8, after V lost 4 bases and J lost 0 bases. This CDR3 region has 16 residues. The CDR3 region is CASSVYGQGANYGYTF. DNA for the CDR3: TGCGCCAGCAGCGTATATGGACAGGGCGCTAACTATGGCTACACCTTC.

The chain joins TRBV6-5 to TRBJ2-1; possibly TRBD1 for D (5 bases). Germline CDR1 MNHEY, CDR2 SVGAGI. Trimming stripped 1 base from V and 3 bases from J, with 13 bases between. The CDR3 loop spans 16 amino acids. DNA for the CDR3: TGTGCCAGCAGTTACTTTACCCCCCAGGGCTACAATGAGCAGTTCTTC. Protein: CASSYFTPQGYNEQFF.

The CDR3 reads CASTRTAGELFF. The CDR3, as DNA: TGTGCCAGCACCAGGACGGCCGGGGAGCTGTTTTTT. The rearrangement links TRBV9 to TRBJ2-2; D unresolved. With 6 bases removed from V and 6 bases from J, the gap between germline ends came to 9 bases. CDR1 and CDR2 from the germline V gene are SGDLS and YYNGEE. The CDR3 sequence is 12 residues long. Using reference TRBV9 and TRBJ2-2 for the parts outside the CDR3, the full variable domain is DSGVTQTPKHLITATGQRVTLRCSPRSGDLSVYWYQQSLDQGLQFLIQYYNGEERAKGNILERFSAQQFPDLHSELNLSSLELGDSALYFCASTRTAGELFFGEGSRLTVL.

The rearrangement uses TRBV5-4 and TRBJ2-3; D possibly corresponds to TRBD2 (5 bases). V gave up 4 bases and J gave up 0 bases, with 18 bases separating them. Germline CDR1 reads SGHNT; CDR2 reads YYREEE (reference sequence). CDR3 length: 17 amino acids. The CDR3 DNA is TGTGCCAGCAGCCCGGGGATATTATCCACTAGCACAGATACGCAGTATTTT. Protein product: CASSPGILSTSTDTQYF.

The rearrangement links TRBV5-8 to TRBJ2-1, with D possibly matching TRBD2 (5 bases). Germline V gives CDR1 SGHTS, CDR2 YDEGEE. There are 14 residues in the CDR3. V gave up 2 bases and J gave up 5 bases, with 11 bases separating them. CDR3 in DNA: TGTGCCAGCAGCTTTGTCGGGAAAAACAATGAGCAGTTCTTC. Protein sequence: CASSFVGKNNEQFF. Complete variable domain (other parts from reference TRBV5-8 and TRBJ2-1): EAGVTQSPTHLIKTRGQQATLRCSPISGHTSVYWYQQALGLGLQFLLWYDEGEERNRGNFPPRFSGRQFPNYSSELNVNALELEDSALYLCASSFVGKNNEQFFGPGTRLTVL.

This chain joins TRBV10-3 and TRBJ2-7; D ambiguous. V lost 2 bases and J lost 2, with 1 base in between. Germline V gene lookup returns CDR1 ENHRY and CDR2 SYGVKD. The length of the CDR3 is 11 residues. Here the CDR3 reads CAISEAYEQYF. As DNA, the CDR3 is TGTGCCATCAGTGAGGCCTACGAGCAGTACTTC.

With respect to this clone: At one end the junction does not follow the germline gene, possibly because of a read error. V and J are TRBV7-7 and TRBJ2-1; TRBD2 matches at 16 bases. This CDR3 comprises 15 residues. Germline lookup yields CDR1 SSHAT and CDR2 FNYEAQ (reference sequence). The CDR3 protein is CASSPGLAGGDEQFF. In DNA, the CDR3 is TGTGCTAGCAGCCCGGGACTAGCGGGGGGGGATGAGCAGTTCTTC.

This rearrangement joins TRBV5-1 to TRBJ2-5, with 9 bases aligning to TRBD2. This CDR3 has 15 residues. Germline-derived CDR1 and CDR2 are SGHRS and YFSETQ. V shed 0 bases and J 4 bases; nucleotides not matched to a gene: 4. The CDR3 loop is CASSLGLAGTETQYF. As DNA, the CDR3 is TGCGCCAGCAGCTTGGGCCTAGCGGGGACAGAGACCCAGTACTTC.